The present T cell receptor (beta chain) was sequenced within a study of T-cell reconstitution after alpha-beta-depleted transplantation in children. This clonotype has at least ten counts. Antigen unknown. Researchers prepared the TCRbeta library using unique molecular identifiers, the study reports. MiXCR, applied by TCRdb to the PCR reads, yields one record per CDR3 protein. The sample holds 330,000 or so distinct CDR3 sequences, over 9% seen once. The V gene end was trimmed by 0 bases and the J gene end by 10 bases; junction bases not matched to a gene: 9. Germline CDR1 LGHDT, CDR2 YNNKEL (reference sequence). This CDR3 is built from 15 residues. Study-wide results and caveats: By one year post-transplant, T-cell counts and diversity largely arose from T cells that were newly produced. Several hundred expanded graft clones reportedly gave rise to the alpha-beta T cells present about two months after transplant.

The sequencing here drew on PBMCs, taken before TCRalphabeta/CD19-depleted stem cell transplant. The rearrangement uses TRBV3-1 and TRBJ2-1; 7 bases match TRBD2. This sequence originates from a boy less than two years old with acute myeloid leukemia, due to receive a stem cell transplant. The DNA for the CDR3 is TGTGCCAGCAGCCAAGATCGGGGGGAAGGTAACGAGCAGTTCTTC. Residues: CASSQDRGEGNEQFF.